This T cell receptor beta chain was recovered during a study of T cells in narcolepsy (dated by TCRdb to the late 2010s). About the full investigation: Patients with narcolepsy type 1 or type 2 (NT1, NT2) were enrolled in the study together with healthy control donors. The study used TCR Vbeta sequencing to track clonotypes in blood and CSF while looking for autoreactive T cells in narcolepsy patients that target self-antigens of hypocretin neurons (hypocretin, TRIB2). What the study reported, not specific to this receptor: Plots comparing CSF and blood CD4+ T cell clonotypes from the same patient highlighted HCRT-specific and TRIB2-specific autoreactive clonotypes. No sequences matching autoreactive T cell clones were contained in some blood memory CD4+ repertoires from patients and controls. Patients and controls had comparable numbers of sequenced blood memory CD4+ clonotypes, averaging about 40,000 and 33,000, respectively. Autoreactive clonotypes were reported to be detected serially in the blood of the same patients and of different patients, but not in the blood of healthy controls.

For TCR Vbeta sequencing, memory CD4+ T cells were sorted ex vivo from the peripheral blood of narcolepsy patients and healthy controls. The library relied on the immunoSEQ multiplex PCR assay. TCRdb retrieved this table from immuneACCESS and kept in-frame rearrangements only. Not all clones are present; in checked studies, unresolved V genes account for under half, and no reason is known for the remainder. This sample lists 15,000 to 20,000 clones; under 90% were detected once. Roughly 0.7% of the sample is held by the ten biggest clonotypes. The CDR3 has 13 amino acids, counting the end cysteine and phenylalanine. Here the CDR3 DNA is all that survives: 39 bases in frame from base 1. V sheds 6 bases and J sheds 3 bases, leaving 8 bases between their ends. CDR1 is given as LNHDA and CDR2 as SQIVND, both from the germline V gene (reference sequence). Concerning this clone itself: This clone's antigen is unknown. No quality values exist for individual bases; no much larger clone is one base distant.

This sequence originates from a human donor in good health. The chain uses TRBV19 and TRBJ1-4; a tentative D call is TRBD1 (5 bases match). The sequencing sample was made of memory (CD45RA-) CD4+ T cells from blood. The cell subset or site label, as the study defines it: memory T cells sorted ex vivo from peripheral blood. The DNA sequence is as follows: TGTGCCAGTAGGTGGGGCCCTAATGAAAAACTGTTTTTT. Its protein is CASRWGPNEKLFF.